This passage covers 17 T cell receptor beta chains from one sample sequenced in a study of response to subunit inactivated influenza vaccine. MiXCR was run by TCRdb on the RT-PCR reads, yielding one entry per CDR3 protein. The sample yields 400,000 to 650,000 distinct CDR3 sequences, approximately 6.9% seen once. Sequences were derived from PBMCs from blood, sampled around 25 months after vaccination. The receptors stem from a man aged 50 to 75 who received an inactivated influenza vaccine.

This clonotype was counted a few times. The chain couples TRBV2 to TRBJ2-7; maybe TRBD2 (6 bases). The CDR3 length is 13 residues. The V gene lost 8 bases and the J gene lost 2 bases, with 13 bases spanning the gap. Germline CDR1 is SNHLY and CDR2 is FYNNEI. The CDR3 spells CASLETRAYEQYF. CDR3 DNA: TGTGCCAGCCTGGAGACTAGAGCCTACGAGCAGTACTTC.

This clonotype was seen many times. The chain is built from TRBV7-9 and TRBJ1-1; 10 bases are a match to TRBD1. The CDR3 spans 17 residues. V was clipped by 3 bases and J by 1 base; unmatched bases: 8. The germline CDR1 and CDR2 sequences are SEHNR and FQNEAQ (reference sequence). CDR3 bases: TGTGCCAGCAGCTTCCGGGACAGGGGTCCTGGGAACACTGAAGCTTTCTTT. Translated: CASSFRDRGPGNTEAFF.

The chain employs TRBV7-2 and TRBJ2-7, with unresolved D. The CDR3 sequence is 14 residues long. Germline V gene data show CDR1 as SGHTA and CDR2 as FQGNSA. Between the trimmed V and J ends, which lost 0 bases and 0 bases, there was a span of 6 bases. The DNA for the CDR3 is TGTGCCAGCAGCTTAGCCCCAGACTCCTACGAGCAGTACTTC. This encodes CASSLAPDSYEQYF.

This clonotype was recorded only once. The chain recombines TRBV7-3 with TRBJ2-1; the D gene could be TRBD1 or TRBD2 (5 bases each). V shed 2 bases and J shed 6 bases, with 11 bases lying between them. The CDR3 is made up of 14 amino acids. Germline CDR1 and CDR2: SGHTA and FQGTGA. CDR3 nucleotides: TGTGCCAGCAGCTTAGATGGGACCCCCAATGAGCAGTTCTTC. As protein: CASSLDGTPNEQFF. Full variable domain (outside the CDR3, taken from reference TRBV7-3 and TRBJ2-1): GAGVSQTPSNKVTEKGKYVELRCDPISGHTALYWYRQSLGQGPEFLIYFQGTGAADDSGLPNDRFFAVRPEGSVSTLKIQRTERGDSAVYLCASSLDGTPNEQFFGPGTRLTVL.

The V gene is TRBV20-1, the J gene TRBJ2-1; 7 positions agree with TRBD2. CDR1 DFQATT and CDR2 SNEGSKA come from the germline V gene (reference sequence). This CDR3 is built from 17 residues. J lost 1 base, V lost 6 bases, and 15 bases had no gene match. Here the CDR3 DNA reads TGCAGTGCCCAAAGGGCCGGGCGGGAGAGTTCCTACAATGAGCAGTTCTTC. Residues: CSAQRAGRESSYNEQFF.

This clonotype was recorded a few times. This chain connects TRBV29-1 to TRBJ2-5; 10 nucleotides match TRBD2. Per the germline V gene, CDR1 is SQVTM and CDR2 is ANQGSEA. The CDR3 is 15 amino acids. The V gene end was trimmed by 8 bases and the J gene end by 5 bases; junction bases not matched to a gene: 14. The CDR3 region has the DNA TGCAGCTTCCCCCATTCAAGCGGGGGGGCGGAGACCCAGTACTTC. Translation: CSFPHSSGGAETQYF.

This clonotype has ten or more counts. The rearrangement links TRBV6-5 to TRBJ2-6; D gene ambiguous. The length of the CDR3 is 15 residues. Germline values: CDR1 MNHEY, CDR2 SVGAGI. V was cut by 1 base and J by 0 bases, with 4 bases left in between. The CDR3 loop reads CASSYLRSGANVLTF. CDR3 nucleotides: TGTGCCAGCAGTTACTTGCGCTCTGGGGCCAACGTCCTGACTTTC.

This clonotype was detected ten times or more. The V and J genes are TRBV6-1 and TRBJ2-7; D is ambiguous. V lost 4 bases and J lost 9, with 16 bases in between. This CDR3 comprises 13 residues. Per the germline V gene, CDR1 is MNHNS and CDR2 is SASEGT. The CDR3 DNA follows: TGTGCCAGCAGTGGCGGCCTCACTACGGTGCAGTACTTC. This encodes CASSGGLTTVQYF.

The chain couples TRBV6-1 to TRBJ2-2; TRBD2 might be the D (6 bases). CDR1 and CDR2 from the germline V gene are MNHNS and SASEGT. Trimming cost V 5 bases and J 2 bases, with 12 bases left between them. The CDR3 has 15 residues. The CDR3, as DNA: TGTGCCAGCAGTCGTAGCGGAGGAAACACCGGGGAGCTGTTTTTT. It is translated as CASSRSGGNTGELFF.

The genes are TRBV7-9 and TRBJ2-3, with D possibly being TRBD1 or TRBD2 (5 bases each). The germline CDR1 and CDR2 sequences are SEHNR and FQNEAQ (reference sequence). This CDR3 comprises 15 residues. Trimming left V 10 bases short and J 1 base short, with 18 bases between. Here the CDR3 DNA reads TGTGCCATCGGCCCGGGGCTCGTCTGCACAGATACGCAGTATTTT. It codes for CAIGPGLVCTDTQYF.

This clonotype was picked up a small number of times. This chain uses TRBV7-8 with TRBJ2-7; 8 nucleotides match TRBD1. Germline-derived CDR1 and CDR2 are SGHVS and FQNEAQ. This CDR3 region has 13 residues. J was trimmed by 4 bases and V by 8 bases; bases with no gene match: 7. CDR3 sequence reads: CASGRTGLYEQYF. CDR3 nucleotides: TGTGCCAGCGGAAGGACAGGGTTGTACGAGCAGTACTTC. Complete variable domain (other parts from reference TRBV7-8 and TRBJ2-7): GAGVSQSPRYKVAKRGQDVALRCDPISGHVSLFWYQQALGQGPEFLTYFQNEAQLDKSGLPSDRFFAERPEGSVSTLKIQRTQQEDSAVYLCASGRTGLYEQYFGPGTRLTVT.

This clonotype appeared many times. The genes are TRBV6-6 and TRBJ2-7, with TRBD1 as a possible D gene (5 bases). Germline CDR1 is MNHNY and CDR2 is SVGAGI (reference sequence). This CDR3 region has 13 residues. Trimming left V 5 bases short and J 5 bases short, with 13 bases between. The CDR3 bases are TGTGCCAGCAGTCTCCAGTGGGGCAACGAGCAGTACTTC. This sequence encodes CASSLQWGNEQYF.

CDR3 region: CASSLGGTGVNSPLHF. The CDR3 DNA is TGTGCCAGCAGCTTAGGAGGGACAGGGGTTAATTCACCCCTCCACTTT. J is TRBJ1-6 and V is TRBV7-6; TRBD1 matches at 10 bases. Per the germline V gene, CDR1 is SGHVS and CDR2 is FNYEAQ. Trimming took 1 base from V and 6 from J; bases not matched to a gene: 3. CDR3 size: 16 residues.

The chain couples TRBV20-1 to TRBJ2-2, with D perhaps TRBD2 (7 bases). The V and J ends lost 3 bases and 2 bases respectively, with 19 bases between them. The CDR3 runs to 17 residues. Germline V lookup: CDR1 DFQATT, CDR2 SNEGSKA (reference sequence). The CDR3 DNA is TGCAGTGCTAGGAACCTTAGGGGGAGGGAAAACACCGGGGAGCTGTTTTTT. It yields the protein CSARNLRGRENTGELFF.

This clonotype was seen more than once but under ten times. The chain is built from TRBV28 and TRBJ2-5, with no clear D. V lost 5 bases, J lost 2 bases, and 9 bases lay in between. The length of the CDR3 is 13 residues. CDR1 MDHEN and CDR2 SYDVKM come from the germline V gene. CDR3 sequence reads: CASSPVGQETQYF. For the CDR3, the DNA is TGTGCCAGCAGTCCTGTAGGACAAGAGACCCAGTACTTC. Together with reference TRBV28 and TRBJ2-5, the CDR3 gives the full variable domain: DVKVTQSSRYLVKRTGEKVFLECVQDMDHENMFWYRQDPGLGLRLIYFSYDVKMKEKGDIPEGYSVSREKKERFSLILESASTNQTSMYLCASSPVGQETQYFGPGTRLLVL.

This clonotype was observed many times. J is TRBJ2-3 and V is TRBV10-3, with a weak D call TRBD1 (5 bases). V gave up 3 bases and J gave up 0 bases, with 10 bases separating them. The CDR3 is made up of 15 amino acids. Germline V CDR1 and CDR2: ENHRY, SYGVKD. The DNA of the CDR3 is TGTGCCATCAGTGATGGTAGACAGAGCACAGATACGCAGTATTTT. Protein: CAISDGRQSTDTQYF.

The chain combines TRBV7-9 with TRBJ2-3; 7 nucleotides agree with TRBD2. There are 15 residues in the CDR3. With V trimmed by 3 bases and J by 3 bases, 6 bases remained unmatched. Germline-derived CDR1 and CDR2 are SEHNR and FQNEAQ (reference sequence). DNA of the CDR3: TGTGCCAGCAGCTTCGGTAGCGGGCAGACAGATACGCAGTATTTT. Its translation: CASSFGSGQTDTQYF.